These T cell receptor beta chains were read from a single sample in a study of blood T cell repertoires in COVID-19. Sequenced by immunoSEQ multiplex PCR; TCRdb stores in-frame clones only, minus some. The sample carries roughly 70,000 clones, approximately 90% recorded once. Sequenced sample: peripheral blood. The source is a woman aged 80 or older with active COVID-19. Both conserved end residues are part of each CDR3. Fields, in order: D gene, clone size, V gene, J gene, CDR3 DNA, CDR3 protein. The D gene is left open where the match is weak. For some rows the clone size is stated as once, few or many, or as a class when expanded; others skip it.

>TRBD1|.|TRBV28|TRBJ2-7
TGTGCCAGCAGCCCATTTGACAGGGGGGCATACGAGCAGTACTTC
CASSPFDRGAYEQYF
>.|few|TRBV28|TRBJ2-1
TGTGCCAGCAGTTTGACGGAGTTCTCCTACAATGAGCAGTTCTTC
CASSLTEFSYNEQFF
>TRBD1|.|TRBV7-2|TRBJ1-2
TGTGCCAGCAGCCCGGTCCAGGGGGCGGGTGGCTACACCTTC
CASSPVQGAGGYTF
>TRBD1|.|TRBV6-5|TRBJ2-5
TGTGCCAGCAGTTTGAACAGGGGGTGGCAAGAGACCCAGTACTTC
CASSLNRGWQETQYF
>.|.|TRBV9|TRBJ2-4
TGTGCCAGCAGGGGGCTGATAAACATTCAGTACTTC
CASRGLINIQYF
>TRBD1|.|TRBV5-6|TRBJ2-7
TGTGCCAGCAGCAGCAGGGACAGGGGGCTTAACTTCCCCTACGAGCAGTACTTC
CASSSRDRGLNFPYEQYF
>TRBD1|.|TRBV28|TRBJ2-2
TGTGCCAGCAGTTCCTGGACAGGGACGATTACCGGGGAGCTGTTTTTT
CASSSWTGTITGELFF
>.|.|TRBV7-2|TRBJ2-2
TGTGCCAGCAGCTTAGCTAGAGGTGGGGAGCTGTTTTTT
CASSLARGGELFF
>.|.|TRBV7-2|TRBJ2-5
TGTGCCAGCAGCTTAACTCTCGGCGGGGTAGGGTACCAAGAGACCCAGTACTTC
CASSLTLGGVGYQETQYF
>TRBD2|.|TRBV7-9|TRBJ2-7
TGTGCCAGCAGCCGGGGGGGAGGCTACGAGCAGTACTTC
CASSRGGGYEQYF
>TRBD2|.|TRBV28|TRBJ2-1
TGTGCCACCCAGCTAACTAGCGGACTTTACAATGAGCAGTTCTTC
CATQLTSGLYNEQFF
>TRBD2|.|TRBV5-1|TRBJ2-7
TGCGCCAGCAGCTATGCGGGAGTGTCATACGAGCAGTACTTC
CASSYAGVSYEQYF
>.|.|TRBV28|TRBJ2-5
TGTGCCAGCTGCCGGGGGGCGGGGACCCAGTACTTC
CASCRGAGTQYF
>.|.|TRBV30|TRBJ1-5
TGTGCCTGGAGTCACAGGAGCAATCAGCCCCAGCATTTT
CAWSHRSNQPQHF
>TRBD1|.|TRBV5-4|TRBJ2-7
TGTGCCAGCAGCTCGGGGACAGGGGGCAACTACGAGCAGTACTTC
CASSSGTGGNYEQYF
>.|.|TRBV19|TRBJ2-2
TGTGCCAGTAACCGGCCAGGACTACAGAACACCGGGGAGCTGTTTTTT
CASNRPGLQNTGELFF
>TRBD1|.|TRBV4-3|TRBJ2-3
TGCGCCAGCAGCCAAGAGGAAGGGACAGGGGGCTCAGATACGCAGTATTTT
CASSQEEGTGGSDTQYF
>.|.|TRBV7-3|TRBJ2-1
TGTGCCAGCAGCTTAAACAGGGACTCCTACAATGAGCAGTTCTTC
CASSLNRDSYNEQFF
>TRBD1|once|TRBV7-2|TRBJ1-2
TGTGCCAGCATGGGACAGGGGAGGTTAACTGGCTACACCTTC
CASMGQGRLTGYTF
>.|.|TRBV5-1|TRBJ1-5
TGCGCCAGCAGCTCTCATCCCGGGACACAGAATCAGCCCCAGCATTTT
CASSSHPGTQNQPQHF
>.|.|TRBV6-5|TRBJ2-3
TGTGCCAGCAGTTACGGAAGCGTAGATACGCAGTATTTT
CASSYGSVDTQYF
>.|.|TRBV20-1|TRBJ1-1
TGCAGTGCTAGACAGGGGTTTGAAGCTTTCTTT
CSARQGFEAFF
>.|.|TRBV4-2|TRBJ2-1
TGTGCCAGCAGCCAAGCGAAACTAGCAATCTACAATGAGCAGTTCTTC
CASSQAKLAIYNEQFF
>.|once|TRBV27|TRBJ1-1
TGTGCCAGCAGCCCCGGGGAGGGTCGGGCTAACACTGAAGCTTTCTTT
CASSPGEGRANTEAFF
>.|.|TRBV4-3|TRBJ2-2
TGCGCCAGCAGCCAAGTCGGCCCACGACAAGGGGAGCTGTTTTTT
CASSQVGPRQGELFF
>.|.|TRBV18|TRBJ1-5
TGTGCCAGCTCTACCATAGAGGGCAGTATATTTTTT
CASSTIEGSIFF
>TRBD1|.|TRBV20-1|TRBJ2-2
TGCAGTGCTAGTCCGACAGGGACCGGGGAGCTGTTTTTT
CSASPTGTGELFF
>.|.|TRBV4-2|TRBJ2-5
TGTGCCAGCAGCCAAGATTCCGGTCTCAAGACCCAGTACTTC
CASSQDSGLKTQYF
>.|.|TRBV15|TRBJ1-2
TGTGCCACCAGCAGAGGGGGAGGATTTGGTGGCTACACCTTC
CATSRGGGFGGYTF
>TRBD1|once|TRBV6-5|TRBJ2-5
TGTGCCAGCAGTTACACACCAGGGGGTCGAGAGACCCAGTACTTC
CASSYTPGGRETQYF
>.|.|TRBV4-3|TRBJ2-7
TGCGCCAGCAGCCAAGCACTCGGGAGACCGTACGAGCAGTACTTC
CASSQALGRPYEQYF
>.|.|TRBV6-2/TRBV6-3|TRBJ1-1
TGTGCCAGCAGTTTAAACACCAACACTGAAGCTTTCTTT
CASSLNTNTEAFF
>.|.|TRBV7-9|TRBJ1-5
TGTGCCAGCAGCTTAGTGACAGATCATAGCAATCAGCCCCAGCATTTT
CASSLVTDHSNQPQHF
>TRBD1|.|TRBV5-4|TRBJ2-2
TGTGCCAGCAGCCCTACCCCTACAGGGGCCGGGGAGCTGTTTTTT
CASSPTPTGAGELFF
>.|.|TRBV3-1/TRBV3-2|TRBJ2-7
TGTGCCAGCAGCCTCGGGATCTCCTACGAGCAGTACTTC
CASSLGISYEQYF
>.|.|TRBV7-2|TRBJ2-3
TGTGCCAGCAGCTCGACTACAGATACGCAGTATTTT
CASSSTTDTQYF
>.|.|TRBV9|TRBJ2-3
TGTGCCAGCAGCGGGAGGAGGGGAGAATTATATCAGGCAGATACGCAGTATTTT
CASSGRRGELYQADTQYF
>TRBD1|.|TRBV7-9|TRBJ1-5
TGTGCCAGCAGCTTAGGGACAGGGGATCAGCCCCAGCATTTT
CASSLGTGDQPQHF
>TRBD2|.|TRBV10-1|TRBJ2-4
TGCGCCACCCAAAACCCGGGGACTAGAGTAGCCAAAAACATTCAGTACTTC
CATQNPGTRVAKNIQYF
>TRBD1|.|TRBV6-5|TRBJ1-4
TGTGCCAGCAGCAGGGGGCGCAATGAAAAACTGTTTTTT
CASSRGRNEKLFF
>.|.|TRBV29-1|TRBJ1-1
TGCAGCGCCTCTGACAGCCCCGGGGGAGCTTTCTTT
CSASDSPGGAFF
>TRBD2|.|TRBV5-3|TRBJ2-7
TGTGCCAGAATCCCACTAGCGGGAGAACCAAACTTCTCCTACGAGCAGTACTTC
CARIPLAGEPNFSYEQYF
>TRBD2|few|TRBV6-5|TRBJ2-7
TGTGCCAGCAGTATAGCGGGAGGGCCGTACGAGCAGTACTTC
CASSIAGGPYEQYF
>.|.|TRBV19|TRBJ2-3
TGTGCCAGTAGTATAGACTCGCTTAGTAGGCAGTATTTT
CASSIDSLSRQYF
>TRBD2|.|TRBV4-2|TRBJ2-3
TGTGCCAGCAGCCGTGCGGGAGATGGGGAGGATACGCAGTATTTT
CASSRAGDGEDTQYF
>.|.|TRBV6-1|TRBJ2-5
TGTGCCAGCAGTGAATCGAGGCTAGAGACCCAGTACTTC
CASSESRLETQYF
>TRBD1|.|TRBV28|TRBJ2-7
TGTGCCAGCAGTTCGACAGGGCGAGAGCAGTACTTC
CASSSTGREQYF
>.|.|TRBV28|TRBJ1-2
TGTGCCAGCAGGCTCTTTAGGGGGAGCTATGGCTACACCTTC
CASRLFRGSYGYTF
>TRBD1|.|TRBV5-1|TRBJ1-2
TGCGCCAGCAGCTTGGATGGGACAGGGGGGGCCTACACCTTC
CASSLDGTGGAYTF
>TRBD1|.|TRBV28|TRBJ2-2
TGTGCCAGCAGTTTATGGGGGACAGGGTACACCGGGGAGCTGTTTTTT
CASSLWGTGYTGELFF